The TCR beta chain described here comes from a study of human T cells and chemical hapten exposure. The study's library attached unique molecular identifiers to single cDNA molecules. TCRdb called the RACE reads again in MiXCR, with one record for every CDR3 protein. Of fewer than 60,000 distinct CDR3 sequences in the sample, around 9.3% were seen once. This clonotype is labeled medium-sized (0.01 to 0.1%). This sample's time point: patch test 1, 2 weeks after DPC sensitization. Noted treatment: therapeutic diphenylcyclopropenone sensitization with weekly scalp DPC. The starting material was whole blood, obtained in connection with sensitization to the hapten diphenylcyclopropenone (DPC). This receptor was taken from a woman aged 45 to 65 with alopecia areata. Some clones in this sample may be carry-over from other donors' samples.

The DNA of the CDR3 is TGTGCCAGCAGCTTCCAGGGGAATTCACCCCTCCACTTT. Translated, it gives CASSFQGNSPLHF. The J gene is TRBJ1-6, the V gene TRBV11-2; TRBD1 is a possible D gene (6 bases). From germline, CDR1 is SGHAT and CDR2 FQNNGV. V lost 3 bases, J lost 7 bases, and 7 bases lay in between. The CDR3 loop spans 13 amino acids.